This paragraph covers one T cell receptor (beta chain) sequence. The length of the CDR3 is 17 residues. The sample originates from a study of blood T cell repertoires in COVID-19. Study as a whole: Collection of acute and convalescent COVID-19 samples took place in the United States, Italy and Spain. Nucleic acid was either cDNA or gDNA, and it came from T cells, B-cell-depleted T cells, or PBMCs.

A Seattle source enrolled patients during active infection and followed them longitudinally. Only in-frame clones appear in the TCRdb table, and some are missing; sequencing was by immunoSEQ multiplex PCR. The repertoire holds about 200,000 clones, with roughly 85% as singletons. The genes are TRBV1 and TRBJ2-3; the DNA was not compared with TRBD2, the D call given in the table. TRBV1 is given as a pseudogene. The sequencing sample was made of peripheral blood. The receptor was derived from a woman between 65 and 79 years old with COVID-19, enrolled during active disease. The CDR3: CTSSQDPQRLSTDTQYF. The CDR3 DNA reads TGCACCAGCAGCCAAGATCCCCAGAGACTATCCACAGATACGCAGTATTTT.